These 20 T cell receptor beta chains came from one sample sequenced in a study of T cells in Graves' hyperthyroidism and ophthalmopathy. Regions amplified from RNA transcripts were the TCR beta CDR3 regions. In the first-round RT-PCR of the TCR CDR3, the HTBI primer set was used. TCRdb reprocessed the multiplex PCR reads with MiXCR, giving one entry per CDR3 protein. Altogether roughly 360,000 distinct CDR3 sequences are present, 13% being singletons, with the ten largest covering less than 25%. Specimen: blood. The receptors were gathered from a man aged 25-40 years with Graves' hyperthyroidism that later progressed to Graves' ophthalmopathy.

In DNA form, the CDR3 reads TGTGCCAGCAGCCCGACCCGACTAGCGCGGGAGACCCAGTACTTC. Translated: CASSPTRLARETQYF. The chain links TRBV7-9 to TRBJ2-5, with 8 bases lining up with TRBD2. The CDR3 length is 15 residues. CDR1 and CDR2 from the germline V gene are SEHNR and FQNEAQ (reference sequence). The junction had 10 bases not matched to a gene; V was cut back by 5 bases and J by 5 bases.

This clonotype was observed a handful of times. An end of the junction does not agree with germline; a read error may underlie this. This chain connects TRBV5-1 to TRBJ2-7; 8 bases match TRBD1. Germline loops: CDR1 SGHRS, CDR2 YFSETQ. The CDR3 consists of 14 residues. This CDR3 reads CAGSTSGQAYEQYF. The CDR3 DNA reads TGCGCCGGCAGCACCTCGGGACAGGCCTACGAGCAGTACTTC.

This clonotype was seen many times. The chain links TRBV9 to TRBJ2-7; D remains ambiguous. V dropped 0 bases and J dropped 2 bases, with 12 bases sitting between them. CDR3 length: 15 residues. Germline-derived CDR1 and CDR2 are SGDLS and YYNGEE. CDR3 protein: CASSVGSGAAYEQYF. The DNA of the CDR3 is TGTGCCAGCAGCGTAGGGTCTGGCGCTGCCTACGAGCAGTACTTC. Full variable domain (outside the CDR3, taken from reference TRBV9 and TRBJ2-7): DSGVTQTPKHLITATGQRVTLRCSPRSGDLSVYWYQQSLDQGLQFLIQYYNGEERAKGNILERFSAQQFPDLHSELNLSSLELGDSALYFCASSVGSGAAYEQYFGPGTRLTVT.

A note on this clonotype: Since a much larger clone is just one base distant, this may be a read error. The chain has TRBV27 and TRBJ2-7, with D unclear. Germline V CDR1 and CDR2: MNHEY, SMNVEV (reference sequence). This CDR3 spans 14 amino acids. The CDR3 DNA reads TGTGCCAGCAGTTCCCACCGAGTTCTCTACAAGCAGTACTTC. Its protein is CASSSHRVLYKQYF.

This clonotype was detected only a few times. This likely comes from a read error, as the CDR3 has no conserved phenylalanine or tryptophan at its end. The J gene is TRBJ1-1, the V gene TRBV7-6; no clear D. CDR3 length equals 13 residues. Germline V gene sequence: CDR1 SGHVS, CDR2 FNYEAQ. V was pared by 6 bases and J by 2 bases, with 10 bases between. CDR3: CASRGLINTEAFS. CDR3 DNA: TGTGCCAGCAGGGGCCTGATAAACACTGAAGCTTTCTCT.

This clonotype was seen at least ten times. This chain uses TRBV9 with TRBJ1-6; TRBD1 aligns across 7 bases. After removal of 2 bases from V and 7 bases from J, the junction contained 3 bases not matched to a gene. Germline V lookup: CDR1 SGDLS, CDR2 YYNGEE. This CDR3 spans 14 amino acids. The CDR3 spells CASSVTGSNSPLHF. The DNA for the CDR3 is TGTGCCAGCAGCGTGACAGGGTCGAATTCACCCCTCCACTTT.

This clonotype has at least ten counts. The chain has TRBV7-6 and TRBJ1-5; tentatively, D is TRBD1 (6 bases). Per germline, CDR1 SGHVS and CDR2 FNYEAQ. This CDR3 spans 16 amino acids. V lost 1 base and J lost 5, with 15 bases in between. The CDR3 DNA is TGTGCCAGCAGCTTAGAGGCCAGGGGAACTGATCAGCCCCAGCATTTT. Translated, it gives CASSLEARGTDQPQHF.

There are many counts of this clonotype. The rearrangement uses TRBV12-5 and TRBJ2-4, with 16 bases lining up with TRBD2. The CDR3 is 21 amino acids. The ends lost 2 bases at V and 1 base at J; junction bases unmatched: 11. CDR1 LGHNT and CDR2 FRNRAP come from the germline V gene. The CDR3 DNA sequence: TGTGCTAGTGGTTTGACCCTCGCGGGACTAGCGGGGGGGCCGGCCAAAAACATTCAGTACTTC. It translates to CASGLTLAGLAGGPAKNIQYF.

The sample holds many counts of this clonotype. The chain couples TRBV2 to TRBJ2-2; perhaps D is TRBD1 or TRBD2 (6 bases each). CDR3 length equals 15 residues. Germline loops: CDR1 SNHLY, CDR2 FYNNEI. Trimming cost V 10 bases and J 3 bases, with 18 bases left between them. The DNA of the CDR3 is TGTGCCACCCTAGGGATGAGGGGGGACACCGGGGAGCTGTTTTTT. Amino acid sequence: CATLGMRGDTGELFF.

This clonotype came up many times. This chain uses TRBV5-1 with TRBJ1-6, with D uncertain. Germline V CDR1 and CDR2: SGHRS, YFSETQ. Deletions cut 0 bases from V and 10 bases from J, with 11 bases between. The CDR3 covers 14 residues. Here the CDR3 reads CASSLDGVDSPLHF. The CDR3 coding sequence is TGCGCCAGCAGCTTGGATGGGGTTGACTCACCCCTCCACTTT.

There are many counts of this clonotype. The chain has TRBV28 and TRBJ1-1, with unresolved D. V was trimmed by 3 bases and J by 0 bases, leaving 11 bases between them. CDR3 length: 15 amino acids. Germline CDR1 is MDHEN and CDR2 is SYDVKM. For the CDR3, the DNA is TGTGCCAGCAGTTTTGAGGGCAGACTGAACACTGAAGCTTTCTTT. Translating gives CASSFEGRLNTEAFF.

This clonotype was found many times. The genes are TRBV27 and TRBJ2-2; the match to TRBD1 covers 10 bases. Germline V gene lookup returns CDR1 MNHEY and CDR2 SMNVEV (reference sequence). The V and J ends lost 10 bases and 6 bases, in that order; junction bases with no gene match: 20. CDR3 size: 18 residues. CDR3 DNA sequence: TGTGCCACGTCGGGAATTAGACAGGGGGCGCGAAGACCCGGGGAGCTGTTTTTT. As protein: CATSGIRQGARRPGELFF.

This sequence joins TRBV25-1 and TRBJ1-2; TRBD1 matches at 8 bases. This CDR3 spans 14 amino acids. Germline assignment: CDR1 MGHDK and CDR2 SYGVNS. With 6 bases clipped from V and 0 bases from J, the junction kept 3 bases outside the gene matches. The CDR3 coding sequence is TGTGCCAGCAGCCAGGGGGCGTCTAACTATGGCTACACCTTC. The encoded protein is CASSQGASNYGYTF.

The chain carries TRBV6-1 and TRBJ2-3; D tentatively fits TRBD1 or TRBD2 (5 bases each). From germline, CDR1 is MNHNS and CDR2 SASEGT. V lost 1 base, J lost 6 bases, and 17 bases lay in between. The CDR3 is 16 residues long. The DNA for the CDR3 is TGTGCCAGCAGTGAAGAGGGGAGACAGCTTCAGGATACGCAGTATTTT. It codes for CASSEEGRQLQDTQYF.

This clonotype came up many times. This rearrangement joins TRBV20-1 to TRBJ1-1; D uncertain. Germline V gene data show CDR1 as DFQATT and CDR2 as SNEGSKA (reference sequence). The CDR3 is 17 amino acids. V dropped 1 base and J dropped 0 bases, with 18 bases sitting between them. CDR3 sequence reads: CSARGRVGRRMNTEAFF. The CDR3 DNA is TGCAGTGCTAGAGGACGAGTAGGGAGACGGATGAACACTGAAGCTTTCTTT.

The table lists this clonotype with many counts. The rearrangement links TRBV2 to TRBJ2-5; perhaps TRBD1 as D (5 bases). Germline values: CDR1 SNHLY, CDR2 FYNNEI. Trimming cost V 4 bases and J 2 bases, with 11 bases left between them. The CDR3 has 14 amino acids. CDR3 in amino acids: CASSGTGWQETQYF. CDR3 nucleotides: TGTGCCAGCAGTGGCACAGGTTGGCAAGAGACCCAGTACTTC.

The chain carries TRBV5-6 and TRBJ2-2; possibly TRBD1 or TRBD2 for D (5 bases each). The germline V gene has CDR1 SGHDT and CDR2 YYEEEE. Trimming shortened V by 3 bases and J by 4 bases, and 7 bases separated the two germline ends. The length of the CDR3 is 13 residues. This CDR3 reads CASSSGATGELFF. The CDR3 nucleotides are TGTGCCAGCAGCTCCGGGGCCACCGGGGAGCTGTTTTTT.

This clonotype occurred many times. CDR3 sequence reads: CASSSSLWENYGYTF. In DNA, the CDR3 is TGTGCCAGCAGCTCCTCGCTGTGGGAAAACTATGGCTACACCTTC. The chain carries TRBV7-9 and TRBJ1-2; the D is unclear. The germline V and J ends were trimmed by 4 bases and 2 bases, with 14 bases remaining between them. The CDR3 loop spans 15 amino acids. CDR1 and CDR2 (germline): SEHNR, FQNEAQ (reference sequence).

Of note for this clonotype: This may be a read error: a much more frequent sequence differs by one nucleotide. V is TRBV11-2 and J is TRBJ2-5; perhaps TRBD1 as D (6 bases). The CDR3 runs to 15 residues. CDR1 is SGHAT, CDR2 FQNNGV, per germline. The CDR3 sequence is CASSLLAGVGETRYF. Written as DNA, the CDR3 is TGTGCCAGCAGCTTACTGGCAGGGGTTGGAGAGACCCGGTACTTC.

J is TRBJ2-1 and V is TRBV24-1; D tentatively fits TRBD1 or TRBD2 (5 bases each). Germline V CDR1 and CDR2: KGHDR, SFDVKD. There are 15 residues in the CDR3. V was clipped by 5 bases and J by 2 bases, with 12 bases between them. The CDR3 loop reads CATSVGEQAYNEQFF. The CDR3 DNA follows: TGTGCCACCAGTGTGGGGGAGCAAGCCTACAATGAGCAGTTCTTC.